This is a list of T cell receptor beta chains from one sample in a study of T cells in localized non-small cell lung cancer. TCRdb's copy holds only in-frame clones and misses some; the assay was immunoSEQ multiplex PCR. The sample holds nearly 35,000 clones, under 95% seen once. This material consisted of peripheral blood mononuclear cells, taken before any cancer treatment. All receptors derive from a female donor of 60 years or more with stage II lung adenocarcinoma. Each CDR3 is given with its conserved first and last residue. Fields, in order: J gene, clone size, V gene, D gene, CDR3 length, CDR3 protein, CDR3 DNA. A D gene is named only where the DNA matches it firmly. Size tells how often a clone was seen (once, few, many) or the class of an expanded clone, and some rows leave it out.

j_call: TRBJ1-1; clone_size: -; v_call: TRBV6-5; d_call: -; cdr3_length: 13; cdr3_aa: CASSNRAPTEAFF; cdr3_nt: TGTGCCAGCAGCAACAGGGCCCCCACTGAAGCTTTCTTT
j_call: TRBJ1-5; clone_size: -; v_call: TRBV4-2; d_call: -; cdr3_length: 12; cdr3_aa: CASSSVDQPQHF; cdr3_nt: TGTGCCAGCAGCTCCGTAGATCAGCCCCAGCATTTT
j_call: TRBJ1-5; clone_size: once; v_call: TRBV28; d_call: -; cdr3_length: 15; cdr3_aa: CASSSFSGGLQPQHF; cdr3_nt: TGTGCCAGCAGTTCCTTCTCTGGGGGCCTTCAGCCCCAGCATTTT
j_call: TRBJ2-1; clone_size: -; v_call: TRBV4-3; d_call: -; cdr3_length: 17; cdr3_aa: CASSQGRGGGTYNEQFF; cdr3_nt: TGCGCCAGCAGCCAAGGGCGAGGCGGAGGTACCTACAATGAGCAGTTCTTC
j_call: TRBJ1-1; clone_size: -; v_call: TRBV5-1; d_call: -; cdr3_length: 14; cdr3_aa: CASSPSIGNTEAFF; cdr3_nt: TGCGCCAGCAGCCCCTCCATAGGGAACACTGAAGCTTTCTTT
j_call: TRBJ2-7; clone_size: once; v_call: TRBV9; d_call: TRBD1; cdr3_length: 14; cdr3_aa: CASSPTRGLYEQYF; cdr3_nt: TGTGCCAGCAGCCCCACCAGGGGGTTATACGAGCAGTACTTC
j_call: TRBJ1-1; clone_size: -; v_call: TRBV15; d_call: -; cdr3_length: 15; cdr3_aa: CATSREGGINTEAFF; cdr3_nt: TGTGCCACCAGCAGAGAGGGGGGGATTAACACTGAAGCTTTCTTT
j_call: TRBJ1-2; clone_size: -; v_call: TRBV6-5; d_call: TRBD1; cdr3_length: 16; cdr3_aa: CASSYGVGTGAYGYTF; cdr3_nt: TGTGCCAGCAGTTACGGAGTTGGGACAGGAGCTTATGGCTACACCTTC
j_call: TRBJ2-1; clone_size: -; v_call: TRBV5-1; d_call: -; cdr3_length: 13; cdr3_aa: CASSVSVRNEQFF; cdr3_nt: TGCGCCAGCAGCGTTAGCGTCCGGAATGAGCAGTTCTTC
j_call: TRBJ1-1; clone_size: -; v_call: TRBV28; d_call: -; cdr3_length: 17; cdr3_aa: CASSRAREGRLNTEAFF; cdr3_nt: TGTGCCAGCAGCCGCGCGAGGGAGGGGAGGTTGAACACTGAAGCTTTCTTT
j_call: TRBJ1-1; clone_size: -; v_call: TRBV11-1; d_call: TRBD1; cdr3_length: 14; cdr3_aa: CASSLDRVVTEAFF; cdr3_nt: TGTGCCAGCAGTTTAGACAGGGTGGTGACTGAAGCTTTCTTT
j_call: TRBJ2-1; clone_size: -; v_call: TRBV29-1; d_call: TRBD1; cdr3_length: 11; cdr3_aa: CSADRANEQFF; cdr3_nt: TGCAGCGCGGACAGGGCTAATGAGCAGTTCTTC
j_call: TRBJ2-1; clone_size: -; v_call: TRBV11-2; d_call: -; cdr3_length: 15; cdr3_aa: CASSANGGSYNEQFF; cdr3_nt: TGTGCCAGCAGCGCCAACGGGGGTTCCTACAATGAGCAGTTCTTC
j_call: TRBJ1-5; clone_size: -; v_call: TRBV9; d_call: -; cdr3_length: 14; cdr3_aa: CASSAPGSNQPQHF; cdr3_nt: TGTGCCAGCAGCGCCCCGGGCAGCAATCAGCCCCAGCATTTT
j_call: TRBJ2-1; clone_size: -; v_call: TRBV6-6; d_call: -; cdr3_length: 15; cdr3_aa: CASSYSITPYNEQFF; cdr3_nt: TGTGCCAGCAGTTACTCGATTACTCCCTACAATGAGCAGTTCTTC
j_call: TRBJ2-7; clone_size: once; v_call: TRBV10-3; d_call: TRBD1; cdr3_length: 13; cdr3_aa: CAITLDRANEQYF; cdr3_nt: TGCGCCATCACCCTAGACAGGGCCAACGAGCAGTACTTC
j_call: TRBJ1-5; clone_size: once; v_call: TRBV7-2; d_call: -; cdr3_length: 14; cdr3_aa: CASSLMPSNQPQHF; cdr3_nt: TGTGCCAGCAGCTTAATGCCTAGCAATCAGCCCCAGCATTTT
j_call: TRBJ2-3; clone_size: -; v_call: TRBV7-2; d_call: TRBD2; cdr3_length: 15; cdr3_aa: CASSFGTSISDTQYF; cdr3_nt: TGTGCCAGCAGCTTTGGGACTAGCATTTCAGATACGCAGTATTTT
j_call: TRBJ2-1; clone_size: -; v_call: TRBV4-3; d_call: TRBD2; cdr3_length: 15; cdr3_aa: CASSQAGGIIDEQFF; cdr3_nt: TGCGCCAGCAGCCAAGCGGGAGGGATTATCGATGAGCAGTTCTTC
j_call: TRBJ2-1; clone_size: once; v_call: TRBV11-2; d_call: -; cdr3_length: 14; cdr3_aa: CASSSAGVNNEQFF; cdr3_nt: TGTGCCAGCAGCTCTGCCGGAGTAAACAATGAGCAGTTCTTC
j_call: TRBJ2-1; clone_size: -; v_call: TRBV5-4; d_call: TRBD2; cdr3_length: 15; cdr3_aa: CASSLTSGGYNEQFF; cdr3_nt: TGTGCCAGCAGCTTGACTAGCGGGGGCTACAATGAGCAGTTCTTC
j_call: TRBJ1-4; clone_size: few; v_call: TRBV7-6; d_call: -; cdr3_length: 16; cdr3_aa: CASSLGGGGSGEKLFF; cdr3_nt: TGTGCCAGCAGCTTAGGAGGGGGGGGCTCCGGTGAAAAACTGTTTTTT
j_call: TRBJ1-1; clone_size: once; v_call: TRBV4-2; d_call: TRBD1; cdr3_length: 16; cdr3_aa: CASSQEDRGSNTEAFF; cdr3_nt: TGTGCCAGCAGCCAGGAGGACAGGGGGTCGAACACTGAAGCTTTCTTT
j_call: TRBJ2-7; clone_size: -; v_call: TRBV6-1; d_call: -; cdr3_length: 12; cdr3_aa: CASSEQAYEQYF; cdr3_nt: TGTGCCAGCAGTGAACAGGCCTACGAGCAGTACTTC
j_call: TRBJ2-1; clone_size: -; v_call: TRBV14; d_call: -; cdr3_length: 15; cdr3_aa: CASSHRESPTSEQFF; cdr3_nt: TGTGCCAGCAGCCACCGGGAGTCACCTACCTCCGAGCAGTTCTTC
j_call: TRBJ2-2; clone_size: -; v_call: TRBV5-1; d_call: -; cdr3_length: 15; cdr3_aa: CASSSPITYTGELFF; cdr3_nt: TGCGCCAGCAGTTCCCCGATCACGTACACCGGGGAGCTGTTTTTT
j_call: TRBJ2-6; clone_size: -; v_call: TRBV6-4; d_call: -; cdr3_length: 17; cdr3_aa: CASSDRLGGNGANVLTF; cdr3_nt: TGTGCCAGCAGTGACCGGTTAGGGGGTAATGGGGCCAACGTCCTGACTTTC
j_call: TRBJ1-1; clone_size: -; v_call: TRBV28; d_call: -; cdr3_length: 17; cdr3_aa: CASSLVYPRQANTEAFF; cdr3_nt: TGTGCCAGCAGTTTAGTCTACCCCAGACAGGCTAACACTGAAGCTTTCTTT
j_call: TRBJ1-5; clone_size: -; v_call: TRBV14; d_call: -; cdr3_length: 14; cdr3_aa: CASSQRGRNQPQHF; cdr3_nt: TGTGCCAGCAGCCAGAGGGGGAGGAATCAGCCCCAGCATTTT
j_call: TRBJ2-2; clone_size: -; v_call: TRBV12-5; d_call: -; cdr3_length: 16; cdr3_aa: CASARPAGTNTGELFF; cdr3_nt: TGTGCTAGTGCTCGACCGGCGGGGACGAACACCGGGGAGCTGTTTTTT
j_call: TRBJ1-5; clone_size: -; v_call: TRBV7-9; d_call: TRBD1; cdr3_length: 16; cdr3_aa: CASSPGDSRSNQPQHF; cdr3_nt: TGTGCCAGCAGCCCAGGGGACAGTCGGAGCAATCAGCCCCAGCATTTT
j_call: TRBJ2-7; clone_size: -; v_call: TRBV27; d_call: -; cdr3_length: 15; cdr3_aa: CASSFSGRDHYEQYF; cdr3_nt: TGTGCCAGCAGTTTTTCGGGACGGGACCACTACGAGCAGTACTTC
j_call: TRBJ2-1; clone_size: few; v_call: TRBV11-2; d_call: TRBD2; cdr3_length: 14; cdr3_aa: CASSLEGLAGEQFF; cdr3_nt: TGTGCCAGCAGCTTAGAGGGGCTAGCGGGTGAGCAGTTCTTC
j_call: TRBJ2-4; clone_size: once; v_call: TRBV4-2; d_call: TRBD1; cdr3_length: 17; cdr3_aa: CASSQEGTALAKNIQYF; cdr3_nt: TGTGCCAGCAGCCAAGAGGGGACAGCTTTAGCCAAAAACATTCAGTACTTC
j_call: TRBJ2-6; clone_size: -; v_call: TRBV9; d_call: -; cdr3_length: 16; cdr3_aa: CASSVGDTIGANVLTF; cdr3_nt: TGTGCCAGCAGCGTAGGGGATACTATAGGGGCCAACGTCCTGACTTTC
j_call: TRBJ2-3; clone_size: once; v_call: TRBV29-1; d_call: -; cdr3_length: 12; cdr3_aa: CSETRDLDTQYF; cdr3_nt: TGCAGCGAAACCCGGGACCTAGATACGCAGTATTTT
j_call: TRBJ2-3; clone_size: -; v_call: TRBV7-3; d_call: TRBD2; cdr3_length: 14; cdr3_aa: CASSLAGGLDTQYF; cdr3_nt: TGTGCCAGCAGCTTAGCGGGGGGGCTGGATACGCAGTATTTT
j_call: TRBJ1-2; clone_size: -; v_call: TRBV5-1; d_call: -; cdr3_length: 13; cdr3_aa: CASSFWGLDGYTF; cdr3_nt: TGCGCCAGCAGCTTCTGGGGTTTGGATGGCTACACCTTC
j_call: TRBJ1-2; clone_size: -; v_call: TRBV18; d_call: TRBD1; cdr3_length: 14; cdr3_aa: CASSPGQGGYGYTF; cdr3_nt: TGTGCCAGCTCACCGGGACAGGGAGGCTATGGCTACACCTTC
j_call: TRBJ1-3; clone_size: -; v_call: TRBV5-1; d_call: TRBD1; cdr3_length: 15; cdr3_aa: CASSLTGGYGNTIYF; cdr3_nt: TGCGCCAGCAGCTTAACAGGGGGCTATGGAAACACCATATATTTT
j_call: TRBJ2-3; clone_size: -; v_call: TRBV7-2; d_call: -; cdr3_length: 14; cdr3_aa: CASSSDRSSDTQYF; cdr3_nt: TGTGCCAGCAGCTCCGACAGGAGTTCTGATACGCAGTATTTT
j_call: TRBJ1-6; clone_size: -; v_call: TRBV27; d_call: -; cdr3_length: 14; cdr3_aa: CASSIQGHNSPLHF; cdr3_nt: TGTGCCAGCAGTATTCAGGGGCATAATTCACCCCTCCACTTT
j_call: TRBJ2-3; clone_size: -; v_call: TRBV6-5; d_call: TRBD2; cdr3_length: 15; cdr3_aa: CASSYSSGAPDTQYF; cdr3_nt: TGTGCCAGCAGTTACTCGAGCGGGGCCCCAGATACGCAGTATTTT
j_call: TRBJ1-1; clone_size: -; v_call: TRBV27; d_call: -; cdr3_length: 13; cdr3_aa: CASSLQGRTEAFF; cdr3_nt: TGTGCCAGCAGTTTACAGGGGCGGACTGAAGCTTTCTTT
j_call: TRBJ2-1; clone_size: -; v_call: TRBV11-2; d_call: -; cdr3_length: 15; cdr3_aa: CASSVPGIPSNEQFF; cdr3_nt: TGTGCCAGCAGCGTTCCGGGCATCCCCAGCAATGAGCAGTTCTTC
j_call: TRBJ2-1; clone_size: -; v_call: TRBV7-2; d_call: TRBD1; cdr3_length: 13; cdr3_aa: CASSSDTGAEQFF; cdr3_nt: TGTGCCAGCAGCTCGGACACAGGGGCTGAGCAGTTCTTC
j_call: TRBJ1-2; clone_size: -; v_call: TRBV11-2; d_call: TRBD1; cdr3_length: 14; cdr3_aa: CASSLRQGASGYTF; cdr3_nt: TGTGCCAGCAGCTTGAGACAGGGGGCTAGTGGCTACACCTTC
j_call: TRBJ2-7; clone_size: few; v_call: TRBV5-1; d_call: -; cdr3_length: 12; cdr3_aa: CASSQELYEQYF; cdr3_nt: TGCGCCAGCAGCCAGGAACTCTACGAGCAGTACTTC
j_call: TRBJ1-1; clone_size: -; v_call: TRBV29-1; d_call: -; cdr3_length: 14; cdr3_aa: CSVASQQENTEAFF; cdr3_nt: TGCAGCGTTGCTTCTCAACAGGAGAACACTGAAGCTTTCTTT
j_call: TRBJ2-7; clone_size: -; v_call: TRBV6-5; d_call: -; cdr3_length: 12; cdr3_aa: CASTGGGYEQYF; cdr3_nt: TGTGCCAGCACGGGTGGCGGCTACGAGCAGTACTTC
j_call: TRBJ1-2; clone_size: -; v_call: TRBV5-6; d_call: TRBD1; cdr3_length: 14; cdr3_aa: CASSFVRGRNGYTF; cdr3_nt: TGTGCCAGCAGCTTCGTCAGGGGGCGGAATGGCTACACCTTC
j_call: TRBJ1-5; clone_size: -; v_call: TRBV19; d_call: -; cdr3_length: 16; cdr3_aa: CASYTGTSYSNQPQHF; cdr3_nt: TGTGCCAGTTATACCGGGACAAGTTATAGCAATCAGCCCCAGCATTTT
j_call: TRBJ2-1; clone_size: -; v_call: TRBV27; d_call: TRBD2; cdr3_length: 16; cdr3_aa: CASSLGWAGGRNEQFF; cdr3_nt: TGTGCCAGCAGTTTGGGCTGGGCGGGAGGCCGCAATGAGCAGTTCTTC
j_call: TRBJ2-7; clone_size: once; v_call: TRBV28; d_call: TRBD1; cdr3_length: 14; cdr3_aa: CASSRDRVPYEQYF; cdr3_nt: TGTGCCAGCAGTAGGGACAGGGTACCTTACGAGCAGTACTTC
j_call: TRBJ1-1; clone_size: -; v_call: TRBV27; d_call: TRBD1; cdr3_length: 13; cdr3_aa: CASRGQGKLEAFF; cdr3_nt: TGTGCCAGCAGAGGACAGGGAAAACTTGAAGCTTTCTTT